The clone carrying this TCR beta chain came up a few times. The CDR3 has 15 amino acids. V was clipped by 3 bases and J by 1 base, with 10 bases between them. Germline lookup yields CDR1 MDHEN and CDR2 SYDVKM. Recruited during active infection, patients (from Seattle) were subsequently followed longitudinally. This sample is drawn from a study of blood T cell repertoires in COVID-19. Study background: Italy, Spain and the United States were the sources of the convalescent and acute COVID-19 samples. Sources were T cells, B-cell-depleted T cells, or PBMCs; the material itself was cDNA or gDNA.

Clones were read by immunoSEQ multiplex PCR, and TCRdb kept only the in-frame ones, dropping some. The table includes around 37,000 clones, approximately 81% detected once. The chain combines TRBV28 with TRBJ1-3; D is perhaps TRBD1 (6 bases). Material: peripheral blood. This receptor was identified in a man between 60 and 70 years old with COVID-19, enrolled during active disease. The CDR3 DNA sequence: TGTGCCAGCAGTTTGGACAGAGGGTCTGGAAACACCATATATTTT. Translation: CASSLDRGSGNTIYF.